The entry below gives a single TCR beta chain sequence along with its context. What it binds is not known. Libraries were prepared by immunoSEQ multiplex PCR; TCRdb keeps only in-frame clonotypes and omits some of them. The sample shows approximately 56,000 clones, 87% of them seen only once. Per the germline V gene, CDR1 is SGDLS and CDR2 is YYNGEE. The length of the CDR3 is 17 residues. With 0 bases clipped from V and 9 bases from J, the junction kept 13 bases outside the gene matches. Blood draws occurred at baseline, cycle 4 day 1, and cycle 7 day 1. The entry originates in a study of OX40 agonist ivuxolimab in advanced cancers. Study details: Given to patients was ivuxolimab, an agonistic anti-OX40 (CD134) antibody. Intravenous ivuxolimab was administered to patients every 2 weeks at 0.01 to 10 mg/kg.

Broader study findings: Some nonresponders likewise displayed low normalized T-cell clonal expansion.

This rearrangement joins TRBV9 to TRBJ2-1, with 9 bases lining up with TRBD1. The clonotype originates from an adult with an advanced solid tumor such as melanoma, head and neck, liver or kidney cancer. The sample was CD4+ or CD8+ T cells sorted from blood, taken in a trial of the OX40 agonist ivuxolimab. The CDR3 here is CASSVGWGVQGASEQFF. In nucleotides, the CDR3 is TGTGCCAGCAGCGTAGGGTGGGGTGTACAGGGGGCGAGTGAGCAGTTCTTC.